The text below deals with one T cell receptor beta chain. Its antigen is currently unknown. The PCR employed 60 Vbeta primers together with 13 Jbeta primers. Sequenced by immunoSEQ multiplex PCR; TCRdb stores in-frame clones only, minus some. The repertoire holds 130,000 to 150,000 clones, with approximately 71% as singletons. This sample was included in a study of cytomegalovirus exposure and HLA in healthy donors. Study overall: Within an early data release were around 87 million unique TCRs drawn from HLA-typed donors. General observations from the study: Relative to the approximately 670-donor mean, N-insertions were reportedly fewer in an Asian-associated ancestry cluster in a later analysis.

This sequence originates from a woman in her forties or fifties in good health and CMV-seronegative. The sequenced sample consisted of PBMCs.

Here the CDR3 DNA reads TGTGCCATCATGGGGACTAGCGACAATGAGCAGTTCTTC. Its protein product is CAIMGTSDNEQFF. The chain carries TRBV10-3 and TRBJ2-1; 10 nucleotides match TRBD2. Germline CDR1 and CDR2: ENHRY and SYGVKD. V dropped 7 bases and J dropped 5; count of bases not matched to a gene: 2. There are 13 residues in the CDR3.